The present entry profiles one T cell receptor (beta chain) with its context. What this receptor recognizes is not known. Nothing much larger sits one base from this clone, and base qualities are not available. Trimming at the junction amounts to 10 bases on V and 7 bases on J, and the germline ends lie 16 bases apart. In the germline V gene, CDR1 corresponds to ENHRY and CDR2 to SYGVKD. From cysteine to phenylalanine, the CDR3 is 12 amino acids long. Of all the DNA, just the CDR3 is kept, 36 bases in frame from base 1. The data originate from a study of T-cell reconstitution after alpha-beta-depleted transplantation in children (dated by TCRdb to about 2016). About the study as a whole: T-cell immune reconstitution after TCRalphabeta/CD19-depleted allogeneic hematopoietic cell transplantation in children was quantitatively tracked in the study by means of TCR repertoire profiling.

Explained via the paper, the treatment or condition label denotes: allogeneic hematopoietic cell transplantation with graft depleted of TCRalphabeta T cells and CD19 B cells. The children who served as transplant recipients had been given grafts of TCRalphabeta/CD19-depleted allogeneic hematopoietic cells. Paper-wide results and their limitations: About two months after transplant, the apparently early recovery of alphabetaT-cell counts reportedly depended on just several hundred clones that had expanded rapidly and came from non-depleted graft cells. Hyperexpanded clone frequencies declined over subsequent months; after one year, T-cell counts and TCRbeta diversity were mostly attributed to newly produced T cells. In some patients, the high TCRbeta diversity seen at day 60 was put down to recipient T cells and intrathymic progenitors that had survived conditioning.

The method behind the library was PCR. The sequencer listed for this sample is Illumina HiSeq 2500. TCR library preparation used molecular barcoding, with unique molecular identifiers applied to normalize quantification of the TCRbeta repertoire. Clones were called with MiXCR by TCRdb after fastp trimmed the public reads at Q25, and only in-frame beta chains were retained. Rows with a matching CDR3 protein are joined into one entry that keeps the most common DNA and genes. For this sample the table gives around 130,000 distinct CDR3 sequences, of which around a tenth were detected only once. The leading ten clones occupy approximately 25% of the sample.

The TCR sequence derives from a girl less than two years old who had a stem cell transplant for combined immunodeficiency, so the T cells may come from the graft donor. The source material was PBMCs, mostly from graft donor cells, sampled 180 days after TCRalphabeta/CD19-depleted stem cell transplant. The rearrangement combines TRBV10-3 with TRBJ2-5; the D gene identity is not certain. The CDR3 protein sequence reads: CATLGGVGTQYF. In nucleotide form, the sequence is TGTGCCACCCTAGGCGGCGTGGGGACCCAGTACTTC.